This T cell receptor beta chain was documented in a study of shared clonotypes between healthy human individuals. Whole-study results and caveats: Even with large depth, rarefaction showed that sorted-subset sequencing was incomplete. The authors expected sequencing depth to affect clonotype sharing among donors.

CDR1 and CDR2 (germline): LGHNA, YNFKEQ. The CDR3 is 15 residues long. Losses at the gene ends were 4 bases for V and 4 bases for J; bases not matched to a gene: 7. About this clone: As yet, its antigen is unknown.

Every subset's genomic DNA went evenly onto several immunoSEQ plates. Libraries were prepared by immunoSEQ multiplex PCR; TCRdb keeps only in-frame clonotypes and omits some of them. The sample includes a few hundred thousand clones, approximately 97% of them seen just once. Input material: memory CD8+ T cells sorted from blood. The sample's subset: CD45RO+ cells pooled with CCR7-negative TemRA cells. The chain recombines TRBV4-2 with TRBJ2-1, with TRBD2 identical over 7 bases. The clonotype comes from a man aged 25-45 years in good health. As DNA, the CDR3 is TGTGCCAGCAGCCCCCGGGACTACGGATACAATGAGCAGTTCTTC. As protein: CASSPRDYGYNEQFF.